This TCR beta chain emerged from a study of memory CD4+ T cells and cytomegalovirus serostatus. Study observations and caveats: Of 150 to 200 reported CMV TCRbeta sequences, about 70 were found in memory CD4+ repertoires.

Single viable CD3+CD4+CD8-CD45RO+ cells were sorted as the memory CD4+ T cells. The V and J ends lost 9 bases and 0 bases respectively, with 9 bases between them. Germline V gives CDR1 SEHNR, CDR2 FQNEAQ (reference sequence). The CDR3 is made up of 12 amino acids. How the authors handled the data: Out-of-frame sequences were removed, leaving roughly 2.1 million distinct TCRbeta sequences. Sequenced by immunoSEQ multiplex PCR; TCRdb stores in-frame clones only, minus some. Clonal size and the V and J genes are those of that table, whereas D and trimming came from the DNA. The sample contains about 50,000 clones, about 79% of which appear only once. This clone was counted a single time. The antigen remains unidentified.

The chain couples TRBV7-9 to TRBJ2-7; D perhaps matches TRBD2 (5 bases). The source material was memory CD4+ T cells from blood. The TCR comes from an adult in good health and CMV-seronegative. DNA for the CDR3: TGTGCCAGTGCGGGTAGCTCCTACGAGCAGTACTTC. Protein sequence: CASAGSSYEQYF.